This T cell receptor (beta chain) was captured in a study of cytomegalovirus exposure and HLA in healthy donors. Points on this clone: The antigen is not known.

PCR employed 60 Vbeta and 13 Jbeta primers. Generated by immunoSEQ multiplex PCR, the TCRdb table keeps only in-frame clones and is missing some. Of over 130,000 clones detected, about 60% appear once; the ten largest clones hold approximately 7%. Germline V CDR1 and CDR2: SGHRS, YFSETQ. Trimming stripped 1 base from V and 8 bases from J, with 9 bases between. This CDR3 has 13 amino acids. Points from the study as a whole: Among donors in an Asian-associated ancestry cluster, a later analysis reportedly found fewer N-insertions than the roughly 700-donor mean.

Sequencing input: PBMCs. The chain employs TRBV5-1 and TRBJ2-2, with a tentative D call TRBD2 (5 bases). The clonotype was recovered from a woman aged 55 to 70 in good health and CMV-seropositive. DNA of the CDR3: TGCGCCAGCAGCTTGCGAGGGCCGGGGGAGCTGTTTTTT. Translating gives CASSLRGPGELFF. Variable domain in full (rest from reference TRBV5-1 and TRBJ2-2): KAGVTQTPRYLIKTRGQQVTLSCSPISGHRSVSWYQQTPGQGLQFLFEYFSETQRNKGNFPGRFSGRQFSNSRSEMNVSTLELGDSALYLCASSLRGPGELFFGEGSRLTVL.